Listed below are T cell receptor beta chains from one sample, sequenced in a study of human T cells and chemical hapten exposure. TCRdb re-analysed the RACE reads in MiXCR, keeping a single row per CDR3 protein. The table has fewer than 300,000 distinct CDR3 sequences, approximately 8% seen once. Source: whole blood, taken in connection with sensitization to the hapten diphenylcyclopropenone (DPC). The source is a man in his late teens or twenties with alopecia areata. Some clones in this sample may be carry-over from other donors' samples. The CDR3 runs from the conserved cysteine through the conserved F or W. The order of the fields is V gene, J gene, CDR3 protein.

v_gene: TRBV11-3; j_gene: TRBJ2-1; CDR3aa: CASSLGPGNEQFF
v_gene: TRBV19; j_gene: TRBJ2-7; CDR3aa: CATRGGRDRVYEQYF
v_gene: TRBV6-1; j_gene: TRBJ1-5; CDR3aa: CAGKTGNQPQHF
v_gene: TRBV4-1; j_gene: TRBJ1-4; CDR3aa: CASSKAGRFDEKLFF
v_gene: TRBV7-8; j_gene: TRBJ1-1; CDR3aa: CASILRRARTISHTEAFF
v_gene: TRBV5-1; j_gene: TRBJ1-1; CDR3aa: CASSSSGGLNTEAFF
v_gene: TRBV19; j_gene: TRBJ2-1; CDR3aa: CASSVQGDNEQFF
v_gene: TRBV10-2; j_gene: TRBJ2-7; CDR3aa: CASKEGDYEQYF
v_gene: TRBV14; j_gene: TRBJ2-1; CDR3aa: CASSRLPASGRDNEQFF
v_gene: TRBV29-1; j_gene: TRBJ2-2; CDR3aa: CSVEQGERNTGELFF
v_gene: TRBV6-5; j_gene: TRBJ1-5; CDR3aa: CASSRQGPVQPQHF
v_gene: TRBV10-2; j_gene: TRBJ2-7; CDR3aa: CASSEEASKLSYEQYF
v_gene: TRBV14; j_gene: TRBJ2-5; CDR3aa: CASGQETQYF
v_gene: TRBV5-1; j_gene: TRBJ1-3; CDR3aa: CASRRDRGPGNTIYF
v_gene: TRBV29-1; j_gene: TRBJ2-7; CDR3aa: CSAAGRSYEQYF
v_gene: TRBV29-1; j_gene: TRBJ2-3; CDR3aa: CSVGTGTRGTDTQYF
v_gene: TRBV10-1; j_gene: TRBJ1-1; CDR3aa: CASSLTRGNTEAFF
v_gene: TRBV10-3; j_gene: TRBJ1-6; CDR3aa: CAISDVINSPLHF
v_gene: TRBV28; j_gene: TRBJ1-2; CDR3aa: CASSLVGTYGYTF
v_gene: TRBV12-3/TRBV12-4; j_gene: TRBJ2-1; CDR3aa: CASSLGDGNADEQFF
v_gene: TRBV4-2; j_gene: TRBJ1-1; CDR3aa: CASSPPGQWSTEAFF
v_gene: TRBV9; j_gene: TRBJ2-2; CDR3aa: CASSSEAGANTGELFF
v_gene: TRBV24-1; j_gene: TRBJ2-1; CDR3aa: CATSESSDNEQFF
v_gene: TRBV28; j_gene: TRBJ2-2; CDR3aa: CASRSPRELFF
v_gene: TRBV2; j_gene: TRBJ2-3; CDR3aa: CASSEEAAGGTDTQYF
v_gene: TRBV4-1; j_gene: TRBJ2-7; CDR3aa: CASSQDPRPGGYEQYF
v_gene: TRBV5-6; j_gene: TRBJ1-3; CDR3aa: CASSPGPPSSGNTIYF
v_gene: TRBV6-6; j_gene: TRBJ1-6; CDR3aa: CASTVGRNNSPLHF
v_gene: TRBV29-1; j_gene: TRBJ1-1; CDR3aa: CSVWDRGHLEAFF
v_gene: TRBV7-2; j_gene: TRBJ1-2; CDR3aa: CASSLGFGGPNYGYTF
v_gene: TRBV6-1; j_gene: TRBJ2-1; CDR3aa: CASSEVSERGSYNEQFF
v_gene: TRBV27; j_gene: TRBJ2-2; CDR3aa: CASSLSIWDLSNTGELFF
v_gene: TRBV11-2; j_gene: TRBJ1-6; CDR3aa: CASSLEGGVAISPLHF
v_gene: TRBV5-1; j_gene: TRBJ1-1; CDR3aa: CASSLDQRRTEAFF
v_gene: TRBV2; j_gene: TRBJ2-7; CDR3aa: CASSDPVYEQYF
v_gene: TRBV6-1; j_gene: TRBJ1-6; CDR3aa: CASSEGTGLNSPLHF
v_gene: TRBV20-1; j_gene: TRBJ2-3; CDR3aa: CSARDLAGLADTQYF
v_gene: TRBV20-1; j_gene: TRBJ1-1; CDR3aa: CSASAGGSNTEAFF
v_gene: TRBV6-2/TRBV6-3; j_gene: TRBJ1-5; CDR3aa: CASSRQGVSNQPQHF
v_gene: TRBV4-1; j_gene: TRBJ2-7; CDR3aa: CASSQSPDFPSYEQYF
v_gene: TRBV3-1; j_gene: TRBJ1-1; CDR3aa: CASSQDPSGFLYTEAFF
v_gene: TRBV4-3; j_gene: TRBJ1-2; CDR3aa: CASSQEVAGTPDIYGYTF
v_gene: TRBV6-5; j_gene: TRBJ2-5; CDR3aa: CASSYSFTRRKETQYF
v_gene: TRBV7-9; j_gene: TRBJ1-1; CDR3aa: CASSRQTGWAFF
v_gene: TRBV20-1; j_gene: TRBJ2-1; CDR3aa: CSAPPLYRGFSYNEQFF
v_gene: TRBV10-3; j_gene: TRBJ2-7; CDR3aa: CAISQGISYEQYF
v_gene: TRBV11-1; j_gene: TRBJ2-4; CDR3aa: CASSLEPKNRNIQYF
v_gene: TRBV6-2/TRBV6-3; j_gene: TRBJ1-5; CDR3aa: CASRLLFAVGRQPQHF
v_gene: TRBV11-2; j_gene: TRBJ2-6; CDR3aa: CASSLARNSGASVLTF
v_gene: TRBV7-2; j_gene: TRBJ2-7; CDR3aa: CASSLGRRSSYEQYF
v_gene: TRBV29-1; j_gene: TRBJ1-3; CDR3aa: CSVANPGSGNTIYF
v_gene: TRBV18; j_gene: TRBJ2-1; CDR3aa: CASSPSGGRYLEQFF
v_gene: TRBV18; j_gene: TRBJ1-5; CDR3aa: CASSPQGTYQPQHF
v_gene: TRBV9; j_gene: TRBJ2-6; CDR3aa: CASSERQRANVLTF
v_gene: TRBV5-5; j_gene: TRBJ2-4; CDR3aa: CASSLVGGKNIQYF
v_gene: TRBV12-3/TRBV12-4; j_gene: TRBJ1-1; CDR3aa: CASSGRQNTEAFF
v_gene: TRBV11-2; j_gene: TRBJ2-1; CDR3aa: CASSLGLAANEQFF
v_gene: TRBV10-3; j_gene: TRBJ2-1; CDR3aa: CAISVGAFGPNEQFF